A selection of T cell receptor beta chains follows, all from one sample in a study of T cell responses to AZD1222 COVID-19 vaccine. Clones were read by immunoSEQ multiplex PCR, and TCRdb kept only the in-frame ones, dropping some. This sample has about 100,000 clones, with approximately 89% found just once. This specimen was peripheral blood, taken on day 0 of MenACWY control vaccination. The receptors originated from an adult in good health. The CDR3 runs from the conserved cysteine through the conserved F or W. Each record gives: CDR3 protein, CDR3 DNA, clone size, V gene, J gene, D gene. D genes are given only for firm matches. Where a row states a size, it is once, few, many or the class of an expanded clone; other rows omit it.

CDR3 protein: CAIRDSVLKYEQYF
CDR3 DNA: TGTGCCATCAGGGACAGCGTCCTTAAATACGAGCAGTACTTC
clone size: few
V gene: TRBV10-3
J gene: TRBJ2-7
D gene: NA

CDR3 protein: CASRPTEYGYTF
CDR3 DNA: TGTGCCAGTAGACCCACGGAGTATGGCTACACCTTC
clone size: NA
V gene: TRBV19
J gene: TRBJ1-2
D gene: NA

CDR3 protein: CAWGLSTAYNSPLHF
CDR3 DNA: TGTGCCTGGGGCCTGTCGACAGCTTATAATTCACCCCTCCACTTT
clone size: NA
V gene: TRBV30
J gene: TRBJ1-6
D gene: NA

CDR3 protein: CSAQDRGLLVDEQYF
CDR3 DNA: TGCAGCGCCCAAGACAGGGGGCTATTAGTAGACGAGCAGTACTTC
clone size: once
V gene: TRBV29-1
J gene: TRBJ2-7
D gene: TRBD1

CDR3 protein: CAWNGDSNQPQHF
CDR3 DNA: TGTGCCTGGAACGGAGATAGCAATCAGCCCCAGCATTTT
clone size: few
V gene: TRBV30
J gene: TRBJ1-5
D gene: NA

CDR3 protein: CAIGQGMMNTEAFF
CDR3 DNA: TGTGCCATCGGCCAGGGTATGATGAACACTGAAGCTTTCTTT
clone size: NA
V gene: TRBV10-3
J gene: TRBJ1-1
D gene: NA

CDR3 protein: CASSQDSHPSGSYGYTF
CDR3 DNA: TGTGCCAGCAGCCAAGATTCCCACCCGTCGGGTTCGTATGGCTACACCTTC
clone size: NA
V gene: TRBV14
J gene: TRBJ1-2
D gene: NA

CDR3 protein: CASSLVSPQETQYF
CDR3 DNA: TGTGCCAGCAGCTTGGTCAGCCCACAAGAGACCCAGTACTTC
clone size: few
V gene: TRBV5-4
J gene: TRBJ2-5
D gene: NA

CDR3 protein: CASSGEDGDGYTF
CDR3 DNA: TGTGCCAGCAGTGGTGAAGACGGGGATGGCTACACCTTC
clone size: NA
V gene: TRBV6-4
J gene: TRBJ1-2
D gene: NA

CDR3 protein: CASGEDRNSNQPQHF
CDR3 DNA: TGTGCTAGTGGAGAAGACAGGAATAGCAATCAGCCCCAGCATTTT
clone size: NA
V gene: TRBV12-5
J gene: TRBJ1-5
D gene: NA

CDR3 protein: CASSQDSGFYNEQFF
CDR3 DNA: TGTGCCAGCAGCCAAGACTCCGGATTCTACAATGAGCAGTTCTTC
clone size: NA
V gene: TRBV4-2
J gene: TRBJ2-1
D gene: NA

CDR3 protein: CASRTPQGQNSPLHF
CDR3 DNA: TGTGCCAGCAGGACCCCCCAGGGTCAGAATTCACCCCTCCACTTT
clone size: few
V gene: TRBV28
J gene: TRBJ1-6
D gene: NA

CDR3 protein: CASSSGMNTEAFF
CDR3 DNA: TGTGCCAGCAGTTCTGGGATGAACACTGAAGCTTTCTTT
clone size: once
V gene: TRBV7-3
J gene: TRBJ1-1
D gene: NA

CDR3 protein: CASSLDGHEQYF
CDR3 DNA: TGTGCCAGCAGCTTGGACGGCCACGAGCAGTACTTC
clone size: few
V gene: TRBV11-2
J gene: TRBJ2-7
D gene: NA

CDR3 protein: CASSGPHSSENYGYTF
CDR3 DNA: TGTGCCAGCAGTGGCCCCCACAGCTCCGAAAACTATGGCTACACCTTC
clone size: NA
V gene: TRBV6-1
J gene: TRBJ1-2
D gene: NA

CDR3 protein: CASSRSGTGSYEQYF
CDR3 DNA: TGTGCCAGCAGTCGGTCCGGGACAGGATCCTACGAGCAGTACTTC
clone size: NA
V gene: TRBV6-5
J gene: TRBJ2-7
D gene: TRBD1

CDR3 protein: CASSTTGGTDTQYF
CDR3 DNA: TGCGCCAGCAGCACAACGGGAGGTACAGATACGCAGTATTTT
clone size: NA
V gene: TRBV5-1
J gene: TRBJ2-3
D gene: TRBD2

CDR3 protein: CASSLQGSNYEQYF
CDR3 DNA: TGTGCCAGCAGCTTGCAGGGCTCTAACTACGAGCAGTACTTC
clone size: NA
V gene: TRBV5-4
J gene: TRBJ2-7
D gene: NA